This is a list of T cell receptor beta chains from one sample in a study of Ad26.COV2.S vaccination and SARS-CoV-2 variants. Repertoires were generated with immunoSEQ multiplex PCR, while TCRdb's copy carries only in-frame clones and drops some. Counted here are 400,000 or so clones, around nine tenths occurring once; the ten biggest clones make up 3.5%. Here the sequenced sample was peripheral blood, taken in a trial of Ad26.COV2.S vaccine versus placebo. Receptors were obtained from a person between 18 and 65 years old who received the Ad26.COV2.S COVID-19 vaccine or a placebo. Each CDR3 is given with its conserved first and last residue. Fields, in order: J gene, clone size, D gene, V gene, CDR3 protein, CDR3 DNA. A D gene is named only where the DNA matches it firmly. Where a row states a size, it is once, few, many or the class of an expanded clone; other rows omit it.

>TRBJ1-6|once|NA|TRBV15
CATSRDVARTSALHF
TGTGCCACCAGCAGAGATGTGGCCAGGACCTCGGCCCTCCACTTT
>TRBJ2-2|once|TRBD2|TRBV4-3
CASSQRSGGKSAFPNTGELFF
TGCGCCAGCAGCCAAAGAAGCGGGGGGAAATCGGCGTTCCCGAACACCGGGGAGCTGTTTTTT
>TRBJ2-7|NA|NA|TRBV3-1/TRBV3-2
CASSQTVAYEQYF
TGTGCCAGCAGCCAGACGGTGGCCTACGAGCAGTACTTC
>TRBJ2-7|NA|TRBD1|TRBV25-1
CASTYGGQPYEQYF
TGTGCCAGCACCTATGGGGGACAGCCCTACGAGCAGTACTTC
>TRBJ1-6|NA|NA|TRBV15
CATSRDKEGHSSYSPLHF
TGTGCCACCAGCAGAGATAAAGAGGGCCATTCATCTTATTCACCCCTCCACTTT
>TRBJ2-4|NA|NA|TRBV18
CASSPPVNSAGQNIQYF
TGTGCCAGCTCACCACCGGTCAACTCCGCGGGCCAAAACATTCAGTACTTC
>TRBJ2-7|NA|TRBD1|TRBV10-2
CASSESYRDRYEEQYF
TGCGCCAGCAGTGAGTCTTACCGGGACAGGTATGAAGAGCAGTACTTC
>TRBJ1-6|NA|NA|TRBV20-1
CSASSHGKGGDNSPLHF
TGCAGTGCTAGTTCACATGGAAAAGGGGGGGATAATTCACCCCTCCACTTT
>TRBJ1-5|NA|TRBD1|TRBV28
CASSRDRGSPPQHF
TGTGCCAGCAGTAGGGACAGGGGGAGTCCGCCCCAGCATTTT
>TRBJ1-2|NA|TRBD1|TRBV6-5
CASRSTGIHGYTF
TGTGCCAGCAGATCGACAGGGATACATGGCTACACCTTC
>TRBJ1-2|NA|NA|TRBV5-4
CASSFPGRGGYTF
TGTGCCAGCAGCTTTCCGGGCCGGGGGGGCTACACCTTC
>TRBJ1-2|few|NA|TRBV6-1
CASSEFTATFYGYTF
TGTGCCAGCAGTGAGTTTACAGCCACTTTCTATGGCTACACCTTC
>TRBJ2-6|NA|NA|TRBV13
CASSGAGSGANVLTF
TGTGCCAGCAGTGGAGCGGGTTCTGGGGCCAACGTCCTGACTTTC
>TRBJ1-2|NA|NA|TRBV30
CAWTILGGRHGYTF
TGTGCCTGGACCATCCTTGGGGGACGACATGGCTACACCTTC
>TRBJ1-4|few|NA|TRBV18
CASSPPTGPNEKLFF
TGTGCCAGCTCACCACCAACAGGGCCCAATGAAAAACTGTTTTTT
>TRBJ1-1|NA|TRBD1|TRBV3-1/TRBV3-2
CASSHDRGTEAFF
TGTGCCAGCAGCCACGACAGGGGCACTGAAGCTTTCTTT
>TRBJ2-7|NA|NA|TRBV19
CASSIGRYDYEQYF
TGTGCCAGTAGTATAGGCAGGTATGACTACGAGCAGTACTTC
>TRBJ1-1|NA|NA|TRBV5-8
CASSLGTRAFF
TGTGCCAGCAGCTTGGGGACTAGGGCTTTCTTT
>TRBJ1-2|once|NA|TRBV6-5
CASSYSLGSGYGYTF
TGTGCCAGCAGTTACTCGTTAGGCAGCGGCTATGGCTACACCTTC
>TRBJ2-4|NA|TRBD1|TRBV5-8
CASSLGQGKNIQYF
TGTGCCAGCAGCTTAGGACAGGGGAAAAACATTCAGTACTTC
>TRBJ1-1|NA|NA|TRBV29-1
CSVGPEAFF
TGCAGCGTCGGACCTGAAGCTTTCTTT
>TRBJ2-1|NA|NA|TRBV5-1
CASSSSMDEQFF
TGCGCCAGCAGCTCCAGCATGGATGAGCAGTTCTTC
>TRBJ1-3|NA|NA|TRBV5-5
CASSFFDRSASGNTIYF
TGTGCCAGCAGCTTTTTCGACAGGTCCGCCTCTGGAAACACCATATATTTT
>TRBJ2-7|NA|TRBD2|TRBV5-5
CASSSDGGSEQYF
TGTGCCAGCAGCTCCGACGGGGGGTCCGAGCAGTACTTC
>TRBJ1-3|NA|NA|TRBV19
CASSIWGNSGNTIYF
TGTGCCAGTAGTATATGGGGGAACTCTGGAAACACCATATATTTT
>TRBJ1-6|NA|NA|TRBV7-9
CASSSPGLSYNSPLHF
TGTGCCAGCAGCTCTCCGGGTCTCTCTTATAATTCACCCCTCCACTTT
>TRBJ2-1|NA|TRBD2|TRBV10-3
CATSPTSGVVNEQFF
TGTGCCACCAGTCCCACTAGCGGGGTGGTCAATGAGCAGTTCTTC
>TRBJ1-1|NA|NA|TRBV12-3/TRBV12-4
CASSSRVAAFF
TGTGCCAGCAGTTCCAGGGTGGCGGCTTTCTTT
>TRBJ1-2|NA|TRBD1|TRBV9
CASSDRPGTGGTYGYTF
TGTGCCAGCAGCGACCGACCCGGGACAGGGGGCACCTATGGCTACACCTTC
>TRBJ1-3|NA|NA|TRBV6-5
CASSYSEAGNTIYF
TGTGCCAGCAGTTACTCGGAGGCTGGAAACACCATATATTTT
>TRBJ1-1|NA|TRBD1|TRBV4-1
CASSQLDRAASAEAFF
TGCGCCAGCAGCCAATTGGACAGGGCTGCGTCCGCTGAAGCTTTCTTT
>TRBJ1-6|NA|TRBD1|TRBV5-1
CASRGTGDYSPLHF
TGCGCCAGCCGGGGAACAGGGGACTATTCACCCCTCCACTTT
>TRBJ1-2|NA|NA|TRBV12-3/TRBV12-4
CASSLGSYGYTF
TGTGCCAGCAGTTTGGGTTCCTATGGCTACACCTTC
>TRBJ2-7|NA|NA|TRBV27
CASSLSTGVKEQYF
TGTGCCAGCAGTTTAAGCACAGGAGTTAAAGAGCAGTACTTC
>TRBJ1-5|NA|TRBD1|TRBV5-1
CASSFGTGDAPQHF
TGCGCCAGCAGCTTTGGGACAGGGGACGCGCCCCAGCATTTT
>TRBJ1-2|NA|TRBD1|TRBV20-1
CSASHRGTGTYGYTF
TGCAGTGCTAGTCATCGGGGGACAGGTACCTATGGCTACACCTTC
>TRBJ1-6|NA|NA|TRBV19
CARKRRRWSSYNSPLHF
TGTGCCAGGAAAAGAAGGCGTTGGAGCTCCTATAATTCACCCCTCCACTTT
>TRBJ2-3|NA|NA|TRBV6-5
CASKQVSLLDTQYF
TGTGCCAGCAAACAGGTCTCGTTGTTAGATACGCAGTATTTT
>TRBJ1-2|NA|NA|TRBV2
CASYRKFTYGYTF
TGTGCCAGTTACAGGAAGTTCACCTATGGCTACACCTTC
>TRBJ1-6|NA|NA|TRBV3-1/TRBV3-2
CASSHARAGLLYNSPLHF
TGTGCCAGCAGCCACGCCAGGGCGGGACTGCTATATAATTCACCCCTCCACTTT
>TRBJ1-1|NA|NA|TRBV28
CASSQSREAFF
TGTGCCAGCAGCCAAAGTCGTGAAGCTTTCTTT
>TRBJ1-2|NA|NA|TRBV24-1
CATSDLNGYTF
TGTGCCACCAGTGATTTGAATGGCTACACCTTC
>TRBJ1-3|NA|TRBD1|TRBV5-4
CASSLDPGQLNTIYF
TGTGCCAGCAGCTTGGATCCGGGACAGCTAAACACCATATATTTT
>TRBJ1-1|NA|NA|TRBV6-6
CASTPWGENTEAFF
TGTGCCAGCACGCCTTGGGGAGAGAACACTGAAGCTTTCTTT
>TRBJ2-5|NA|NA|TRBV13
CASSLGGLETQYF
TGTGCCAGCAGCTTAGGTGGTTTGGAGACCCAGTACTTC
>TRBJ2-7|NA|NA|TRBV3-1/TRBV3-2
CASSQDRTYEQYF
TGTGCCAGCAGCCAAGATAGGACCTACGAGCAGTACTTC
>TRBJ2-1|NA|TRBD2|TRBV5-1
CASSPNLAGGEVNEQFF
TGCGCCAGCAGCCCGAACCTAGCGGGGGGGGAGGTAAATGAGCAGTTCTTC
>TRBJ1-6|NA|NA|TRBV7-8
CASSTHSSGSYNSPLHF
TGTGCCAGCAGCACCCACAGTTCGGGCTCCTATAATTCACCCCTCCACTTT
>TRBJ1-2|NA|NA|TRBV12-3/TRBV12-4
CASSFRRYGYTF
TGTGCCAGCAGTTTCCGTAGGTATGGCTACACCTTC
>TRBJ2-7|NA|NA|TRBV2
CASSENWDKMTYEQYF
TGTGCCAGCAGTGAAAATTGGGACAAGATGACCTACGAGCAGTACTTC
>TRBJ1-3|NA|NA|TRBV9
CASSIGPGGSTIYF
TGTGCCAGCAGTATAGGCCCCGGTGGGTCAACCATATATTTT
>TRBJ1-5|NA|TRBD1|TRBV6-1
CASSEAGTERNQPQHF
TGTGCCAGCAGTGAAGCTGGGACAGAAAGAAATCAGCCCCAGCATTTT
>TRBJ2-3|NA|NA|TRBV11-1
CASSLRSAGRTDTQYF
TGTGCCAGCAGCTTGAGAAGCGCGGGACGCACAGATACGCAGTATTTT
>TRBJ2-7|NA|TRBD1|TRBV18
CASSPGTGKTYEQYF
TGTGCCAGCTCACCTGGGACAGGGAAGACCTACGAGCAGTACTTC
>TRBJ2-3|NA|NA|TRBV7-2
CASSRATSTDTQYF
TGTGCCAGCAGCCGGGCTACTAGCACAGATACGCAGTATTTT
>TRBJ2-1|NA|TRBD2|TRBV20-1
CSASVSGGSYNEQFF
TGCAGTGCTAGTGTTAGCGGGGGGAGTTACAATGAGCAGTTCTTC
>TRBJ1-1|NA|NA|TRBV21-1
CASDAGMNTEAFF
TGTGCCAGCGACGCGGGGATGAACACTGAAGCTTTCTTT
>TRBJ2-7|NA|TRBD2|TRBV6-1
CASSEGRGNYEQYF
TGTGCCAGCAGTGAAGGGCGGGGGAACTACGAGCAGTACTTC
>TRBJ2-2|NA|TRBD2|TRBV19
CASSFLAGGRTGELFF
TGTGCCAGTAGTTTTCTAGCGGGGGGGCGCACCGGGGAGCTGTTTTTT
>TRBJ2-1|NA|NA|TRBV4-3
CASSQVLALLDEQFF
TGCGCCAGCAGCCAAGTACTAGCATTGTTGGATGAGCAGTTCTTC